The present T cell receptor (beta chain) was sequenced within a study of shared clonotypes between healthy human individuals. General observations from the study: Sharing across four donors was highest in naive CD4 (around 5%) and lowest in memory CD8 (around 0.4%).

Regarding this clone: Antigen: not known.

It was 200 to 250 ng DNA, 28,000 or so T cell genomes, that sorted-subset replicate PCRs used. Assay used: immunoSEQ multiplex PCR; TCRdb lists only in-frame clones, some missing. The table shows about 2 million clones, with approximately 94% occurring only once. The CDR3 is made up of 17 amino acids. V gave up 7 bases and J gave up 5 bases; unmatched junction bases: 16. The germline CDR1 and CDR2 sequences are MNHEY and SMNVEV (reference sequence). Naive CD8 cells lacked CD45RO, underwent positive selection for CCR7 and left out terminally differentiated effector memory CD45RA+ cells. The V and J genes are TRBV27 and TRBJ2-3, with 9 nucleotides matching TRBD2. The sequence was obtained from a man between 18 and 35 years old in good health. Sample: naive CD8+ T cells sorted from blood. CDR3 sequence: CASTPGVASGEVDTQYF. The CDR3 DNA follows: TGTGCCAGCACCCCAGGGGTAGCTAGCGGGGAGGTAGATACGCAGTATTTT.